This T cell receptor beta chain stems from a study of blood T cell repertoires in COVID-19. Study as a whole: The cDNA or gDNA used as material had been derived from T cells, B-cell-depleted T cells, or PBMCs.

The V gene end was trimmed by 6 bases and the J gene end by 5 bases; junction bases not matched to a gene: 12. Germline assignment: CDR1 MDHEN and CDR2 SYDVKM. The CDR3 is made up of 16 amino acids. Seattle's enrolled individuals joined amid active infection and were then monitored longitudinally. As handled by the study authors: Amplification of reference gene primers was used by the study to estimate nucleated cell counts. The data were produced by immunoSEQ multiplex PCR, yet TCRdb's version contains in-frame clones alone and is incomplete. Clone size and V and J calls were adopted from that table, with D and trimming inferred from the DNA. The profile covers about 96,000 clones, with about 87% appearing a single time and about 4% taken by the ten largest.

This chain uses TRBV28 with TRBJ2-1; TRBD2 agrees at 8 bases. The specimen was peripheral blood. The sequence came from a human donor with COVID-19, enrolled during active disease. The donor label of this sample is uncertain. The DNA for the CDR3 is TGTGCCAGCAGATCCCGCAGCGGGAGTATCCACAATGAGCAGTTCTTC. Translated, it gives CASRSRSGSIHNEQFF. Variable domain in full (rest from reference TRBV28 and TRBJ2-1): DVKVTQSSRYLVKRTGEKVFLECVQDMDHENMFWYRQDPGLGLRLIYFSYDVKMKEKGDIPEGYSVSREKKERFSLILESASTNQTSMYLCASRSRSGSIHNEQFFGPGTRLTVL.